This entry describes one T cell receptor (beta chain). This specimen comes from a study of blood T cell repertoires in COVID-19. The assay was immunoSEQ multiplex PCR, and TCRdb's table has in-frame clones only and misses some. The data hold 200,000 to 300,000 clones, with about 83% observed a single time. V was pared by 1 base and J by 0 bases, with 4 bases of the junction left unmatched. Germline-derived CDR1 and CDR2 are LNHDA and SQIVND (reference sequence). The CDR3 has 16 amino acids. In terms of age and location, participants ranged from about 18 to 89 years and lived in about 25 US areas. The sample consisted of PBMCs or T cells enriched from blood (not recorded which). This chain connects TRBV19 to TRBJ2-7, with 9 bases that match TRBD2. This receptor was identified in a woman aged 45-65 years who had recovered from COVID-19. The CDR3 sequence: CASSIGTSVFSYEQYF. The CDR3 DNA reads as TGTGCCAGTAGTATAGGGACTAGCGTTTTCTCCTACGAGCAGTACTTC. Based on the CDR3 plus reference TRBV19 and TRBJ2-7, the full variable domain is DGGITQSPKYLFRKEGQNVTLSCEQNLNHDAMYWYRQDPGQGLRLIYYSQIVNDFQKGDIAEGYSVSREKKESFPLTVTSAQKNPTAFYLCASSIGTSVFSYEQYFGPGTRLTVT.